One and the same sample provided the 15 T cell receptor beta chains below, sequenced in a study of regulatory T cells in long-lasting Graves disease. The time point is: newly diagnosed GD, antithyroid drugs for less than 3 months. RNA extracted from PBMCs served as the sequencing template. TCR beta libraries were built with iRepertoire HTBI primers and Arm-PCR of CDR3 regions. TCRdb recomputed calls from the multiplex PCR reads with MiXCR, one row per CDR3 protein. The table records 400,000 to 550,000 distinct CDR3 sequences, 16% of them present only once. These data were also reused for a study on T cells in Graves' hyperthyroidism and ophthalmopathy.

The starting material was peripheral blood mononuclear cells (PBMCs), obtained at new diagnosis, from a patient treated with antithyroid drugs. These receptors originate from a woman in her late teens or twenties with Graves disease.

This clonotype was recorded at least ten times. This sequence joins TRBV7-2 and TRBJ2-1; the match to TRBD2 covers 9 bases. The germline V gene has CDR1 SGHTA and CDR2 FQGNSA. The CDR3 length is 14 residues. With 5 bases clipped from V and 6 bases from J, the junction kept 5 bases outside the gene matches. Here the CDR3 DNA reads TGTGCCAGCAGCCAAGTAGCGGGGGTCAATGAGCAGTTCTTC. Encoded protein: CASSQVAGVNEQFF.

This clonotype was picked up many times. This chain uses TRBV7-2 with TRBJ2-7; D may match TRBD1 or TRBD2 (6 bases each). The V end was cut by 6 bases, the J end by 9 bases, with 18 bases between. Germline V gene sequence: CDR1 SGHTA, CDR2 FQGNSA. The CDR3 length is 13 residues. The CDR3 DNA follows: TGTGCCAGCAGACCAAGTCAGGGGCGGGGGCAGTACTTC. It codes for CASRPSQGRGQYF. Variable domain in full (rest from reference TRBV7-2 and TRBJ2-7): GAGVSQSPSNKVTEKGKDVELRCDPISGHTALYWYRQSLGQGLEFLIYFQGNSAPDKSGLPSDRFSAERTGGSVSTLTIQRTQQEDSAVYLCASRPSQGRGQYFGPGTRLTVT.

The sample holds a few counts of this clonotype. The chain joins TRBV7-2 to TRBJ2-1; 9 bases fit TRBD2. The germline gives CDR1 SGHTA, CDR2 FQGNSA. The CDR3 loop spans 15 amino acids. V was pared by 4 bases and J by 8 bases, with 9 bases of the junction left unmatched. The CDR3 reads CASSSLAGYFDEQFF. CDR3 DNA: TGTGCCAGCAGCTCCCTAGCGGGATATTTCGATGAGCAGTTCTTC.

In its sample, this clonotype was seen many times. J is TRBJ2-3 and V is TRBV5-1; D remains unclear. V was clipped by 2 bases and J by 3 bases, with 10 bases between them. The CDR3 is made up of 14 amino acids. CDR1 and CDR2 (germline): SGHRS, YFSETQ. This chain's CDR3 is CASSLGLRTDTQYF. The CDR3, as DNA: TGCGCCAGCAGCTTAGGCCTCCGGACAGATACGCAGTATTTT.

This clonotype was seen repeatedly, ten times or more. The rearrangement joins TRBV6-2 or TRBV6-3 to TRBJ2-7; perhaps TRBD2 as D (6 bases). Trimming took off 8 bases at V and 3 bases at J, with 14 bases between the two ends. CDR1 and CDR2 (germline): MNHEY, SVGEGT. CDR3 length: 13 residues. The CDR3 region is CASGMGLFYEQYF. As DNA, the CDR3 is TGTGCCAGCGGGATGGGACTTTTCTACGAGCAGTACTTC.

This clonotype was seen ten or more times. The rearrangement joins TRBV7-2 to TRBJ2-3, with D perhaps TRBD2 (5 bases). CDR3 size: 14 residues. Germline CDR1 SGHTA, CDR2 FQGNSA. Trimming pared 2 bases from V and 4 bases from J, leaving 10 bases between. This CDR3 is CASSLTSGADTQYF. In nucleotides, the CDR3 is TGTGCCAGCAGCTTAACTAGTGGAGCAGATACGCAGTATTTT.

The chain has TRBV3-1 and TRBJ1-2; D not certain. CDR1 LGHDT and CDR2 YNNKEL come from the germline V gene (reference sequence). Trimming took off 4 bases at V and 8 bases at J, with 14 bases between the two ends. This CDR3 is built from 13 residues. CDR3 coding DNA: TGTGCCAGCAGCCCGGACGGACGCAGGGGCTACACCTTC. This gives the protein CASSPDGRRGYTF. Full variable domain (rest looked up from reference TRBV3-1 and TRBJ1-2): DTAVSQTPKYLVTQMGNDKSIKCEQNLGHDTMYWYKQDSKKFLKIMFSYNNKELIINETVPNRFSPKSPDKAHLNLHINSLELGDSAVYFCASSPDGRRGYTFGSGTRLTVV.

This chain links TRBV28 with TRBJ1-2, with unresolved D. V was pared by 1 base and J by 7 bases, with 13 bases between. The CDR3 runs to 14 residues. The germline CDR1 and CDR2 sequences are MDHEN and SYDVKM. CDR3 DNA: TGTGCCAGCAGTTTATCTTCAGCGTTAGGTGGCTACACCTTC. Residues: CASSLSSALGGYTF.

The chain has TRBV28 and TRBJ2-3, with 10 bases identical to TRBD2. The J segment lost 6 bases and the V segment lost 6 bases, leaving 9 bases of the junction unmatched. The germline V gene encodes CDR1 MDHEN and CDR2 SYDVKM. The CDR3 has 15 residues. CDR3 in amino acids: CASSPAGGRVDTQYF. The CDR3 coding sequence is TGTGCCAGCAGCCCAGCGGGAGGGCGGGTGGATACGCAGTATTTT.

In this sample, this clonotype turned up many times. The V gene is TRBV20-1, the J gene TRBJ2-1, with TRBD2 matching 11 bases. The CDR3 sequence is 17 residues long. The germline V gene has CDR1 DFQATT and CDR2 SNEGSKA (reference sequence). With 2 bases clipped from V and 5 bases from J, the junction kept 11 bases outside the gene matches. DNA for the CDR3: TGCAGTGCTAGATGGCTAGCGGGAGGCCTGAGGAACAATGAGCAGTTCTTC. The encoded protein is CSARWLAGGLRNNEQFF.

This clonotype was observed at least ten times. V is TRBV7-2 and J is TRBJ2-2, with D perhaps matching TRBD2 (6 bases). Germline V gives CDR1 SGHTA, CDR2 FQGNSA. The CDR3 consists of 15 residues. V lost 2 bases to trimming and J lost 3 bases, with 10 bases between them. The CDR3 spells CASSLFAGYTGELFF. For the CDR3, the DNA is TGTGCCAGCAGCTTATTTGCGGGATACACCGGGGAGCTGTTTTTT.

Many counts were recorded for this clonotype. V is TRBV2 and J is TRBJ2-7, with TRBD1 matching 12 bases. The V gene end was trimmed by 4 bases and the J gene end by 7 bases; junction bases not matched to a gene: 5. Germline V gene sequence: CDR1 SNHLY, CDR2 FYNNEI. This CDR3 has 14 amino acids. CDR3 in DNA: TGTGCCAGCAGTGGGGGACAGGGGGCGCGGGAGCAGTACTTC. Its translation is CASSGGQGAREQYF.

This clonotype was counted ten times or more. The chain is built from TRBV28 and TRBJ2-1, with 9 bases identical to TRBD1. The CDR3 sequence is 13 residues long. The J segment lost 5 bases and the V segment lost 8 bases, leaving 4 bases of the junction unmatched. CDR1 and CDR2 from the germline V gene are MDHEN and SYDVKM. This chain's CDR3 is CASRDREDNEQFF. For the CDR3, the DNA is TGTGCCAGCCGGGACAGGGAAGACAATGAGCAGTTCTTC.

The chain employs TRBV12-3 or TRBV12-4 and TRBJ2-1, with 9 positions matching TRBD1. V gave up 7 bases and J gave up 10 bases; unmatched junction bases: 8. The CDR3 runs to 13 residues. CDR3 protein: CASTIGQGLEQFF. CDR3 sequence (DNA): TGTGCCAGCACGATAGGACAGGGGCTCGAGCAGTTCTTC.

At least ten counts were recorded for this clonotype. At one end the junction does not follow the germline gene, possibly because of a read error. V and J are TRBV7-2 and TRBJ2-1; D might be TRBD1 or TRBD2, each matching 5 bases. The germline CDR1 and CDR2 sequences are SGHTA and FQGNSA. This CDR3 has 14 residues. The CDR3 protein is CASNRRASDNEQFF. In DNA form, the CDR3 reads TGTGCCAGCAACAGGCGGGCCTCCGACAATGAGCAGTTCTTC.